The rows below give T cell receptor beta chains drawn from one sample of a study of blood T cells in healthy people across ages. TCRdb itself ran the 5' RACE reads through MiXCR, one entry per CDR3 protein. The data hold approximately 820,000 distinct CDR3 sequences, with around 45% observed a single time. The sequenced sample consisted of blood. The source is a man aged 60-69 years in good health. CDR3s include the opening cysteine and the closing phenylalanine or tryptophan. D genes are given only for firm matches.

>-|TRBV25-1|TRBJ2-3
CASSEPGLFTDTQYF
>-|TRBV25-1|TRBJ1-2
CASSEGGARGINSGYTF
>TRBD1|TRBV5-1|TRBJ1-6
CASSFGQGVGSPLHF
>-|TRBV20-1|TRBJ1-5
CSTPGVSNQPQHF
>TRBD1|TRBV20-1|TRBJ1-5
CSAVQGGNQPQHF
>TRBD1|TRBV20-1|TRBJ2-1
CSASQTGGHNEQFF
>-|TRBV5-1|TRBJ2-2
CASSPSGSTGELFF
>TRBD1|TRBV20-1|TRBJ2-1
CSASTGGSVDEQFF
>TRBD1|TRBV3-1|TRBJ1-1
CASSQGQGDFATEAFF
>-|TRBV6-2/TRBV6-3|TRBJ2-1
CASSKGQRNPYNEQFF
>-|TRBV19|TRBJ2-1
CASSISGGVYNEQFF
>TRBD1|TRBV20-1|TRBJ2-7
CSARDLAGGSTEQYF
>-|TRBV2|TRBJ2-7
CASNDQGSEQYF
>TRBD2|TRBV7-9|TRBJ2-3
CASSAGLAGVSADTQYF
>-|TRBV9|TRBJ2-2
CASSVSIGTGELFF
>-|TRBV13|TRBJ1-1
CASSQAGRSGTEAFF
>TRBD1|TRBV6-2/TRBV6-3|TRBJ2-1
CASSTAGTGISYNEQFF
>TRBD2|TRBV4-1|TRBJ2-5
CASSQLAGVRVLTQYF
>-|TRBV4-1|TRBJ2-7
CASSQEGTRVNYKQYF
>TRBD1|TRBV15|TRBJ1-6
CATSRDGTEDSPLHF
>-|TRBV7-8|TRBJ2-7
CASSLTGLEYEQYF
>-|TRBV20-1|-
CSARARVGSGETQYF
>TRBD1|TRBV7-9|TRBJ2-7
CASSSSKYWDRGYEQYF
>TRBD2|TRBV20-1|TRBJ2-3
CSAWSGGTDTQYF
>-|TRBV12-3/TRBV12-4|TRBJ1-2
CASSRTEFYGYTF
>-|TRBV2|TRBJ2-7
CASKNARDTSYEQYF
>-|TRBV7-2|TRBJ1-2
CASKPRVNYGYTF
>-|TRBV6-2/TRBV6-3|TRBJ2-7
CASRPDWASPYEQYF
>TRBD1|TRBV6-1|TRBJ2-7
CASGRGNEQYF
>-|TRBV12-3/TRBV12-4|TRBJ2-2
CASSREGGDTGELFF
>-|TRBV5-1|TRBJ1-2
CASSRTRDGYTF
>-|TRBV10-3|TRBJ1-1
CATSSAGQNTEAFF